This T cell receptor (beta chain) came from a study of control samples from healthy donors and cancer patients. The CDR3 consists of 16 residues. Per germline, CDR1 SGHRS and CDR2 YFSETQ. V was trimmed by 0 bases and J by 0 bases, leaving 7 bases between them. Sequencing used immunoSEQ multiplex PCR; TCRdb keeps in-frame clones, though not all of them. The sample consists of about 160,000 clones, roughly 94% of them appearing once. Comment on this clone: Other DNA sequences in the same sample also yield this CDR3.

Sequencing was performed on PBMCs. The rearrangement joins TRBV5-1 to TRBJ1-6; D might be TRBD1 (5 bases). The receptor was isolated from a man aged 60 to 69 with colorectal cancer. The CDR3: CASSLEGSSYNSPLHF. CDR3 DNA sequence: TGCGCCAGCAGCTTGGAGGGGAGCTCCTATAATTCACCCCTCCACTTT.